These 15 T cell receptor beta chains came from one sample sequenced in a study of read filtering for tumor transcriptome and immune sequencing. This library used approximately 0.4 ug RNA and molecular barcoded adaptors spanning alpha/delta and beta/gamma chains. TCRdb reprocessed the reads via MiXCR and lists one record per CDR3 protein. The table has 25,000 to 35,000 distinct CDR3 sequences, around 20% seen once. Input material: a population of CD138-negative cells sorted from bone marrow. These receptors originate from a donor at least 40 years old with multiple myeloma.

A word on this clonotype: A far larger clone is a single base away, which makes a read error likely. The V and J genes are TRBV4-3 and TRBJ2-1; D perhaps matches TRBD2 (5 bases). The CDR3 loop spans 15 amino acids. V was pared by 1 base and J by 12 bases, with 19 bases between. Germline-derived CDR1 and CDR2 are LGHNA and YSLEER. Written as DNA, the CDR3 is TGCGCCAGCAGCCAAGTTAGCGAAGCCGTCGATGTGCAGTTCTTC. Amino acids: CASSQVSEAVDVQFF.

This clonotype came up a few times. The chain joins TRBV20-1 to TRBJ2-7; TRBD2 matches at 12 bases. V dropped 3 bases and J dropped 3; count of bases not matched to a gene: 6. In germline, CDR1 is DFQATT, CDR2 SNEGSKA (reference sequence). The CDR3 totals 15 residues. CDR3 in amino acids: CSASWASGRDYEQYF. CDR3 in DNA: TGCAGTGCTAGTTGGGCTAGCGGGAGGGACTACGAGCAGTACTTC.

A word on this clonotype: The junction departs from germline at one end; a sequencing error may be responsible. The chain employs TRBV30 and TRBJ2-2; possibly TRBD2 for D (5 bases). The CDR3 totals 13 residues. CDR1 and CDR2 from the germline V gene are GTSNPN and SVGIG (reference sequence). CDR3 nucleotide sequence: TGTGCCTGGAGTTTCACTGTCACCGGGGATCTGTTTTTT. Protein sequence: CAWSFTVTGDLFF. The whole variable domain, remainder taken from reference TRBV30 and TRBJ2-2, is SQTIHQWPATLVQPVGSPLSLECTVEGTSNPNLYWYRQAAGRGLQLLFYSVGIGQISSEVPQNLSASRPQDRQFILSSKKLLLSDSGFYLCAWSFTVTGDLFFGEGSRLTVL.

The genes are TRBV12-3 or TRBV12-4 and TRBJ2-1; D not resolved. The CDR3 is 13 amino acids. Trimming stripped 6 bases from V and 8 bases from J, with 14 bases between. CDR3 DNA sequence: TGTGCCAGCAGAGATAAACGGCTTTATGAGCAGTTCTTC. Its translation: CASRDKRLYEQFF.

At least ten counts were recorded for this clonotype. V gene TRBV28 combines with J gene TRBJ2-7; D unresolved. CDR1 MDHEN and CDR2 SYDVKM come from the germline V gene. Trimming removed 2 bases at V and 3 bases at J, with 11 bases between. The length of the CDR3 is 14 residues. The DNA of the CDR3 is TGTGCCAGCAGTTTACCGGGCGCACACTACGAGCAGTACTTC. Protein product: CASSLPGAHYEQYF.

The table lists this clonotype with many counts. The chain employs TRBV2 and TRBJ2-2; 8 nucleotides line up with TRBD1. Trimming cost V 5 bases and J 4 bases; bases outside gene matches: 9. This CDR3 has 16 amino acids. Germline V gene sequence: CDR1 SNHLY, CDR2 FYNNEI. The chain's CDR3 is CASSRRIGTGTGELFF. Written as DNA, the CDR3 is TGTGCCAGCAGTCGAAGAATTGGGACAGGCACCGGGGAGCTGTTTTTT.

Ten or more counts support this clonotype. The chain links TRBV28 to TRBJ1-1; unclear D gene. This CDR3 is built from 14 residues. Per germline, CDR1 MDHEN and CDR2 SYDVKM. The germline V and J ends were trimmed by 8 bases and 0 bases, with 13 bases remaining between them. The CDR3 nucleotides read TGTGCCAGCTGTCCAGGAAGGATGAACACTGAAGCTTTCTTT. Translating gives CASCPGRMNTEAFF.

This clonotype has more than one count but fewer than ten. This chain links TRBV29-1 with TRBJ1-2; D gene ambiguous. V was cut by 3 bases and J by 4 bases, with 9 bases left in between. Germline values: CDR1 SQVTM, CDR2 ANQGSEA. The CDR3 length is 12 residues. The CDR3 spells CSVDAVSYGYTF. As DNA, the CDR3 is TGCAGCGTTGATGCGGTGAGCTATGGCTACACCTTC. The full variable domain, completed using reference TRBV29-1 and TRBJ1-2, is SAVISQKPSRDICQRGTSLTIQCQVDSQVTMMFWYRQQPGQSLTLIATANQGSEATYESGFVIDKFPISRPNLTFSTLTVSNMSPEDSSIYLCSVDAVSYGYTFGSGTRLTVV.

The table lists this clonotype with many counts. The genes are TRBV5-1 and TRBJ2-1; 8 positions agree with TRBD2. This CDR3 spans 15 amino acids. Germline loops: CDR1 SGHRS, CDR2 YFSETQ. Unmatched junction bases numbered 6, after V lost 0 bases and J lost 7 bases. The CDR3 loop reads CASSLVAGGLNEQFF. In DNA form, the CDR3 reads TGCGCCAGCAGCTTGGTGGCGGGGGGACTTAATGAGCAGTTCTTC.

This clonotype was counted at least ten times. CDR3 coding DNA: TGCGCCAGCAGCTTGGGCCCGGGTTACAATGAGCAGTTCTTC. Protein: CASSLGPGYNEQFF. V gene TRBV5-1 combines with J gene TRBJ2-1; D unclear. The CDR3 is 14 residues long. Germline V gene lookup returns CDR1 SGHRS and CDR2 YFSETQ. The germline V and J ends were trimmed by 0 bases and 4 bases, with 8 bases remaining between them.

In the case of this clonotype: This could be a read error, since a much larger clone is one nucleotide away. The chain is built from TRBV29-1 and TRBJ1-5; D unclear. The CDR3 sequence is 14 residues long. V was pared by 7 bases and J by 5 bases, with 18 bases between. Germline values: CDR1 SQVTM, CDR2 ANQGSEA. The CDR3 nucleotides read TGCAGCGCTGCCGAAGGTTCCGGGGATCAGCCCCAGCATTTT. This translates into CSAAEGSGDQPQHF.

A word on this clonotype: A far more abundant clone sits one base away, making this likely a read error. The chain carries TRBV6-5 and TRBJ2-1; 7 positions agree with TRBD2. The germline V gene encodes CDR1 MNHEY and CDR2 SVGAGI. V trimming: 8 bases; J trimming: 4 bases; junction bases outside the gene matches: 5. This CDR3 is built from 13 residues. DNA of the CDR3: TGTGCCAGCGAGCGGGGAATATACAATGAGCAGTTCTTC. It is translated as CASERGIYNEQFF.

A word on this clonotype: One end of the junction is discordant with germline, which a read error may explain. The V gene is TRBV14, the J gene TRBJ1-1; maybe TRBD1 (5 bases). Germline values: CDR1 SGHDN, CDR2 FVKESK. The CDR3 has 13 residues. CDR3 in amino acids: CASNQEIDREAFF. CDR3 DNA: TGTGCCAGCAACCAAGAAATTGACAGAGAAGCTTTCTTT.

This clonotype was observed at least ten times. The CDR3 loop is CASSHGGLYEQYF. The DNA of the CDR3 is TGTGCCAGCAGTCACGGGGGACTCTACGAGCAGTACTTC. The chain carries TRBV6-5 and TRBJ2-7, with a tentative D call TRBD2 (6 bases). The V gene's germline CDR1 is MNHEY and CDR2 SVGAGI. The CDR3 is made up of 13 amino acids. V was pared by 5 bases and J by 3 bases, with 11 bases between.

This clonotype was seen only a few times. J is TRBJ2-6 and V is TRBV6-6; D unclear. In germline, CDR1 is MNHNY, CDR2 SVGAGI (reference sequence). CDR3 size: 15 residues. Trimming cost V 5 bases and J 4 bases, with 12 bases left between them. The CDR3 loop reads CASSQVSAGANVLTF. CDR3 in DNA: TGTGCCAGCAGTCAAGTGTCAGCGGGGGCCAACGTCCTGACTTTC.